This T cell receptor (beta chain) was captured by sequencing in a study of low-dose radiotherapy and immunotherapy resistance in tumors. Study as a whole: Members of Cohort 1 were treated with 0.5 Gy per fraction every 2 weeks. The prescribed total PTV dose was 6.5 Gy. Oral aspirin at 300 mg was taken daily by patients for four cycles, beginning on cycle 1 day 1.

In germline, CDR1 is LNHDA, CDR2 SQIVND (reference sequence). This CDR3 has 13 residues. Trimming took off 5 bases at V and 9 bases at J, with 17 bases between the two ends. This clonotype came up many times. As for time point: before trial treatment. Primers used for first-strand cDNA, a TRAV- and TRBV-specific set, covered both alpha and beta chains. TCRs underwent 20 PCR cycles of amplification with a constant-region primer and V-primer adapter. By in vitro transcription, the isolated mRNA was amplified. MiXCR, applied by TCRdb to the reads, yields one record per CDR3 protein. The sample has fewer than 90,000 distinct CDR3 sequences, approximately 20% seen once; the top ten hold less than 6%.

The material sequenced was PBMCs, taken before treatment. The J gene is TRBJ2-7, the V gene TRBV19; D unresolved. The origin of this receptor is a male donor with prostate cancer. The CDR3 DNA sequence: TGTGCCAGTAGTTTCGTCGACCGTGGCGGGCAGTACTTC. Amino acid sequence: CASSFVDRGGQYF.